This T cell receptor (beta chain) was recorded in a study of blood T cell repertoires in COVID-19. The repertoire was sequenced with immunoSEQ multiplex PCR; TCRdb's copy has only in-frame clones and lacks some. Of approximately 280,000 clones listed, roughly 80% are singletons. A COVID-19 case had been met by exposed participants during the 2 weeks before study entry. This clone was counted only a few times. The CDR3 is 14 amino acids. V lost 6 bases and J lost 9; bases outside the gene matches: 11. Germline V lookup: CDR1 WSHSY, CDR2 SAAADI. This clonotype was obtained from a middle-aged man who had been exposed to COVID-19. This chain connects TRBV10-2 to TRBJ2-1; 7 nucleotides agree with TRBD2. Specimen: PBMCs or T cells enriched from blood (not recorded which). CDR3 coding DNA: TGCGCCAGCAGGGATGGCGGGAGCTACGCTGAGCAGTTCTTC. This gives the protein CASRDGGSYAEQFF.